This T cell receptor (beta chain) came from a study of cytomegalovirus exposure and HLA in healthy donors (dated by TCRdb to about 2017). Regarding the complete study: An earlier analysis of approximately 640 of the donors reported 250 to 300 Gb of sequence data and some 100 million unique TCR beta sequences from roughly 180 million T cells. Roughly 300 gigabases of sequencing data and approximately 92 million unique TCR sequences made up an early release that covered some 640 HLA-typed donors. The genetic ancestry cluster associated with self-reported Caucasian donors included 80% to 90% of the approximately 410 genotyped donors. The study was designed to test whether signatures of past pathogen exposure could be identified by cataloging public T cell receptors. The study profiled the T cell repertoires of around 700 subjects by immunosequencing and related them to cytomegalovirus serostatus. Besides the first cohort of 666 subjects, a separate validation cohort made up of 120 different subjects was used. High-throughput TCR immunosequencing, statistical association of individual TCRs with disease status, and machine learning were combined to predict cytomegalovirus infection status. To study patterns of TCR occurrence, a later analysis re-analyzed previously published TCR beta repertoires from 500 to 850 donors and added high-resolution HLA genotyping. Rather than using new phenotypic data, the later analysis identified candidate immune exposures from TCR beta sequences and from how often those sequences occurred across donors. An earlier analysis of several hundred of the donors applied high-throughput TCR beta sequencing to assess whether each TCR beta V gene segment acted as functional or pseudogenic. Donor age, sex, ethnicity and CMV serostatus were collected together with the repertoire data. Genome-wide SNP genotypes for about 55% of the roughly 670 donors were used in a later genetic analysis, which treated that subset as a discovery cohort. All discovery cohort repertoires had been generated on a single sequencing platform. HLA typing covered class I and class II loci at four-digit resolution. Typing coverage differed by locus: A, B, C, DRB1 and DQB1 were typed in roughly 629-640 donors, DQA1 in approximately 520, DPA1 in nearly 610, and DPB1 in around 440. About five DR-DQ haplotypes were handled as single units for association and clustering because linkage in the cohort was strong. Across some 400 genotyped donors of the cohort, an average of approximately 200,000 unique TCR beta nucleotide sequences per donor were sequenced, and around 19% of those sequences were non-productive.

The cohort was made up of roughly 670 healthy bone marrow donors. At the time of sampling, every cohort member was nominally healthy, though immune exposures that went unrecorded were likely present. The donor tested CMV seronegative and was one of the 352 seronegative cohort members. Every donor gave a peripheral blood sample, and the peripheral blood mononuclear cells from that sample were used for TCR beta sequencing. The Qiagen DNeasy Blood Extraction Kit was used to extract genomic DNA from the blood cell samples. With respect to this clone: The clone's antigen remains unknown. Per-nucleotide qualities are absent, and no much larger clonotype sits a single base away.

What the research found in general, with its limitations: In vitro tests confirmed that three of the cytomegalovirus-associated TCR beta chains recognize cytomegalovirus antigens. A further reported finding was that TCR beta sequences accurately predicted the HLA-A and HLA-B alleles for most subjects in the first cohort. In this cohort, only TCR beta chains were sequenced, and detectable features were limited by the absence of alpha or paired-chain data. Some IMGT-functional V segments, including TRBV6-2 and TRBV6-3, could not be distinguished by the 87-base-pair reads and were therefore excluded. Across donors, most TCR sequences were observed very rarely, whereas some public TCRs were present in many individuals. Because HLA typing was missing for some donors at each locus, association tests included only the typed subset. In an earlier analysis of fewer than 750 of the donors, most TCR beta V segments were observed in productive rearrangements about 87% or about 30% of the time, broadly matching IMGT annotations. The earlier analysis of around 600 of the donors excluded some 15 rarely observed V segments, including chromosome 9 orphons, because counts were too low. In a later genetic analysis, fewer N-insertions in productive TCRs were reported among donors in an Asian-associated ancestry cluster than the roughly 640-donor mean. CMV serostatus was the only immune exposure information available for the cohort. In a later analysis, the rate of TCR association differed among HLA loci, with DRB1 alleles having the most associated TCRs and HLA-C alleles having the fewest. In a later analysis, HLA-associated TCR beta chains showed more clonal expansion and lower generation probabilities than non-associated chains that were equally common. The classifier was reported to diagnose cytomegalovirus status with high specificity and sensitivity in both the original cohort and the validation cohort. Most CMV-associated TCR beta chains appeared to be HLA-restricted in a later analysis, and the HLA associations seemed to be driven largely by CMV exposure. It was suggested by the authors that the approach could potentially be generalized to other disease states and immunological phenotypes. Linkage disequilibrium might explain the correlated functional status among segregating V segments, but an unknown experimental factor could not be excluded. V-gene and J-gene trimming of TCR beta chains was associated with a missense DCLRE1C variant in a later genetic analysis, and the association was replicated in an independent cohort. In the study, some 160 TCR beta chains were listed as associated with cytomegalovirus. In a later analysis, several top co-occurrence clusters were reported to appear linked to parvovirus B19, influenza, CMV and Epstein-Barr virus. Strong co-occurrence of HLA alleles, especially DR and DQ, made assigning TCR associations to individual alleles difficult. At a false discovery rate of 0.05, a later analysis linked 15,000 to 20,000 TCR beta sequences to specific HLA alleles. The sequencing pipeline was judged likely to have produced a cluster of highly shared sequence variants as a technical artifact. Roughly uniform sequencing depth across donors was assumed in presence/absence analyses, although this assumption may not hold.

A distance of 8 bases separates the germline ends of V and J, which lose 0 bases and 4 bases respectively. The CDR3 contains 13 residues, cysteine and phenylalanine counted. Only the CDR3 DNA is retained, 39 bases long and in frame from the first base. The germline V gene encodes CDR1 SGDLS and CDR2 YYNGEE. The receptor library was made with the immunoSEQ multiplex PCR assay. For the multiplex PCR, a mixture combining 60 forward primers for TCR Vbeta segments and 13 reverse primers for TCR Jbeta segments was used. A multiplex PCR assay on genomic DNA amplified the CDR3 region of rearranged TCR beta genes. The Illumina HiSeq System was used to sequence the amplified TCR beta libraries as 87-base-pair reads. The paper's processing steps were these. A later analysis tallied approximately 87 million unique TCR beta chains across the 666 repertoires, and about 12 million of those chains were shared by two or more donors. Raw reads were error-corrected and collapsed into unique sequences with a nearest-neighbor algorithm that merged closely related sequences to remove PCR and sequencing errors. To assign V, D and J gene segments, CDR3 sequences were aligned to IMGT reference sequences. For a sequence to be retained, at least a six-nucleotide match to both a V gene segment and a J gene segment was required. A rearrangement counted as productive if the CDR3 had no stop codons and remained in frame with V and J, and every other rearrangement counted as non-productive. CDR3 was defined according to IMGT convention as the region running from the second conserved V-encoded cysteine to the conserved J-encoded phenylalanine. Sequences without an unambiguous match to a single V gene segment were excluded from the earlier analysis of several hundred of the donors. An earlier analysis of over 450 of the donors classified V segments as functional when productive rearrangements were above 56.7% and as segregating when the standard deviation between donors was above 5%. A statistical classification framework was built for diagnosing cytomegalovirus status from the catalog of TCR beta chain sequences. In a later analysis, TCR nucleotide sequences were compared against IMGT/GENE-DB human TR gene sequences so that V and J genes could be assigned. In a later analysis, CDR3 sequences and most-parsimonious VDJ recombination scenarios were assigned using the TCRdist pipeline. A later analysis defined each TCR beta chain by its CDR3 amino acid sequence plus V-gene family, and excluded reads lacking a unique V-gene family. In a later analysis, 500 to 700 highly shared, low-generation-probability nucleotide sequences were removed to address suspected cross-contamination and a sequencing artifact. A later analysis calculated a clonal expansion index for each public chain from normalized within-repertoire ranks of inferred template counts. Generation probabilities in a later analysis came from a VDJ recombination model fitted to out-of-frame rearrangements, and those results were checked against IGoR. In a later analysis, TCR-TCR, TCR-HLA and TCR-CMV co-occurrence was scored with hypergeometric tests, and a repertoire-size bias correction was applied to TCR pairs. To estimate false discovery rates, a later analysis permuted the HLA or CMV assignments 20 times. In a later analysis, co-occurring TCRs were grouped using DBSCAN, and TCRdist sequence similarity was added for clustering within HLA-allele-positive subsets. Co-occurrence clustering excluded repertoires with fewer than 30,000 or more than 120,000 public chains, plus five with anomalous nucleotide sharing. Imported from immuneACCESS, the table was reduced by TCRdb to in-frame sequences with V and J called. These copies leave out some clones; in studies compared against another copy, an unresolved V gene accounts for under half, and the cause of the remainder is not known. That table furnishes V, J and clone size, whereas the DNA furnished D and trimming. The sample has approximately 96,000 clones on record, around 72% of them singletons. The ten biggest clones cover about 2% of the sample.

Sequencing used PBMCs. The clonotype comes from a male donor in good health and CMV-seronegative. This receptor chain uses TRBV9 and TRBJ2-7; the D segment cannot be called with confidence. Here is the DNA: TGTGCCAGCAGCGTAGCTGAGGATTACGAGCAGTACTTC. Translated, it gives CASSVAEDYEQYF.